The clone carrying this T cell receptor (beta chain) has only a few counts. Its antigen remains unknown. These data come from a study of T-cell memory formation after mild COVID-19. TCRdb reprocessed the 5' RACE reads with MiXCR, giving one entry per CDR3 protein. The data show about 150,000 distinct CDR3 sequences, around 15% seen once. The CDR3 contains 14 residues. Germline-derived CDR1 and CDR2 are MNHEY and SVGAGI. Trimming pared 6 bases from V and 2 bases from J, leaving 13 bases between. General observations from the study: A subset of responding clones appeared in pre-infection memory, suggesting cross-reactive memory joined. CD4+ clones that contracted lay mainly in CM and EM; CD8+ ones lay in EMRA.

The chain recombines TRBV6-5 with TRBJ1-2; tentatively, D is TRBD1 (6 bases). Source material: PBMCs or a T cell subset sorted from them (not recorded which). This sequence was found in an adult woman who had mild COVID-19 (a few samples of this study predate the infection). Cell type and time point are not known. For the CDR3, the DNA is TGTGCCAGCAGAGAGGGGGGTCTGAACTATGGCTACACCTTC. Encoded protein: CASREGGLNYGYTF.